This entry concerns a single T cell receptor beta chain. Its target is not known. The CDR3 has 14 residues. V lost 1 base, J lost 1 base, and 7 bases lay in between. In germline, CDR1 is SGHDT, CDR2 YYEEEE. The sample comes from a study of cytomegalovirus exposure and HLA in healthy donors. Study results and caveats: Accounts indicate the classifier identified cytomegalovirus status with strong specificity and sensitivity. Analysis performed later found more than 15,000 TCR beta sequences associated with HLA alleles at 0.05 false discovery rate.

The PCR used 60 Vbeta and 13 Jbeta primers. This table comes from immunoSEQ multiplex PCR, and its TCRdb copy is limited to in-frame clones, with some not included. The repertoire holds 210,000 or so clones, with less than 85% as singletons. Input material: PBMCs. The source is a girl aged 2 to 9 in good health and CMV-seronegative. V is TRBV5-6 and J is TRBJ2-3, with D perhaps TRBD2 (5 bases). The CDR3 DNA reads TGTGCCAGCAGCTTGCAGCGGCGCACAGATACGCAGTATTTT. This encodes CASSLQRRTDTQYF.